The rows below give T cell receptor beta chains drawn from one sample of a study of CD4 T cell repertoires in COVID-19. Sequenced by immunoSEQ multiplex PCR; TCRdb stores in-frame clones only, minus some. The table has approximately 1,500 clones, about 16% seen once; the top ten hold approximately 10%. No antigen has been identified for these receptors. Sequenced here: memory CD4+ T cells, cultured in vitro, sampled after recovery from COVID-19. These receptors were collected from a human donor who had COVID-19. Both conserved end residues are part of each CDR3. The order of the fields is CDR3 length, V gene, D gene, J gene, clone size, CDR3 protein, CDR3 DNA. D genes are given only for firm matches. Where a row states a size, it is once, few, many or the class of an expanded clone; other rows omit it.

length: 15; V: TRBV14; D: TRBD1; J: TRBJ2-2; size: medium-sized; CDR3: CASSLRDRVTGELFF; DNA: TGTGCCAGCAGCCTCCGGGACAGGGTAACCGGGGAGCTGTTTTTT
length: 16; V: TRBV7-8; D: -; J: TRBJ1-2; size: large; CDR3: CASSLVAGEVNYGYTF; DNA: TGTGCCAGCAGCTTAGTGGCAGGGGAGGTAAACTATGGCTACACCTTC
length: 15; V: TRBV15; D: -; J: TRBJ1-2; size: -; CDR3: CATSGRPSGLYGYTF; DNA: TGTGCCACCAGCGGAAGACCATCGGGATTATATGGCTACACCTTC
length: 13; V: TRBV28; D: TRBD1; J: TRBJ1-5; size: medium-sized; CDR3: CASRRTGDQPQHF; DNA: TGTGCCAGCAGACGGACAGGAGATCAGCCCCAGCATTTT
length: 16; V: TRBV4-2; D: -; J: TRBJ2-2; size: medium-sized; CDR3: CASSQVAPARTGELFF; DNA: TGTGCCAGCAGCCAAGTGGCCCCAGCGAGGACCGGGGAGCTGTTTTTT
length: 12; V: TRBV19; D: -; J: TRBJ2-4; size: medium-sized; CDR3: CASSKDISIQYF; DNA: TGTGCCAGTAGCAAGGACATAAGCATTCAGTACTTC
length: 15; V: TRBV7-8; D: TRBD1; J: TRBJ1-6; size: medium-sized; CDR3: CASSLAGTENSPLHF; DNA: TGTGCCAGCAGCTTAGCTGGGACAGAGAATTCACCCCTCCACTTT
length: 15; V: TRBV27; D: TRBD1; J: TRBJ1-1; size: medium-sized; CDR3: CASSLGTVLNTEAFF; DNA: TGTGCCAGCAGTTTAGGGACAGTGTTGAACACTGAAGCTTTCTTT
length: 14; V: TRBV19; D: -; J: TRBJ1-2; size: few; CDR3: CASTKTGSPYGYTF; DNA: TGTGCCAGTACCAAGACCGGGTCCCCCTATGGCTACACCTTC
length: 15; V: TRBV7-9; D: -; J: TRBJ2-1; size: medium-sized; CDR3: CASSLNRGPYNEQFF; DNA: TGTGCCAGCAGCTTAAACCGGGGCCCCTACAATGAGCAGTTCTTC
length: 15; V: TRBV7-6; D: -; J: TRBJ1-4; size: -; CDR3: CASSLGGIGNEKLFF; DNA: TGTGCCAGCAGCTTAGGGGGAATTGGAAATGAAAAACTGTTTTTT
length: 13; V: TRBV19; D: -; J: TRBJ2-6; size: -; CDR3: CATSNSGANVLTF; DNA: TGTGCCACCTCCAACTCTGGGGCCAACGTCCTGACTTTC
length: 14; V: TRBV7-8; D: TRBD1; J: TRBJ2-7; size: medium-sized; CDR3: CASSLNRGVYEQYF; DNA: TGTGCCAGCAGCTTAAACAGGGGGGTTTACGAGCAGTACTTC
length: 16; V: TRBV27; D: TRBD2; J: TRBJ2-1; size: medium-sized; CDR3: CASSTSGVTSGKEEFF; DNA: TGTGCCAGCAGTACCTCGGGGGTTACTAGCGGGAAAGAGGAGTTCTTC
length: 14; V: TRBV9; D: -; J: TRBJ1-3; size: medium-sized; CDR3: CASSVHGAGNTIYF; DNA: TGTGCCAGCAGCGTACACGGGGCTGGAAACACCATATATTTT
length: 12; V: TRBV6-5; D: -; J: TRBJ1-2; size: few; CDR3: CASSSGRYGYTF; DNA: TGTGCCAGCAGTTCCGGACGCTATGGCTACACCTTC
length: 14; V: TRBV2; D: -; J: TRBJ2-3; size: medium-sized; CDR3: CASSAKRRADTQYF; DNA: TGTGCCAGCAGTGCGAAGCGGAGGGCCGATACGCAGTATTTT
length: 14; V: TRBV6-5; D: TRBD1; J: TRBJ2-7; size: -; CDR3: CASKSGQGAFEQYF; DNA: TGTGCCAGCAAATCCGGACAGGGGGCTTTCGAGCAGTACTTC
length: 14; V: TRBV7-8; D: TRBD1; J: TRBJ1-2; size: -; CDR3: CASSLGTGSLGYTF; DNA: TGTGCCAGCAGCTTAGGGACAGGGAGTCTCGGCTACACCTTC
length: 12; V: TRBV2; D: -; J: TRBJ2-1; size: -; CDR3: CASSGGGLEQFF; DNA: TGTGCCAGCAGTGGAGGGGGGCTTGAGCAGTTCTTC
length: 13; V: TRBV18; D: -; J: TRBJ2-7; size: -; CDR3: CASSPLGTYEQYF; DNA: TGTGCCAGCTCACCCCTCGGGACTTACGAGCAGTACTTC
length: 14; V: TRBV7-8; D: TRBD1; J: TRBJ1-5; size: medium-sized; CDR3: CASSWDRVNQPQHF; DNA: TGTGCCAGCAGCTGGGACAGGGTCAATCAGCCCCAGCATTTT
length: 16; V: TRBV11-1; D: TRBD1; J: TRBJ2-3; size: -; CDR3: CASSLSKGARGDTQYF; DNA: TGTGCCAGCAGCTTATCCAAGGGGGCTAGGGGAGATACGCAGTATTTT
length: 13; V: TRBV19; D: TRBD1; J: TRBJ2-7; size: medium-sized; CDR3: CASSLQGAYEQYF; DNA: TGTGCCAGTAGTCTACAGGGGGCGTACGAGCAGTACTTC
length: 16; V: TRBV7-2; D: -; J: TRBJ1-3; size: large; CDR3: CASSDPGGTSGNTIYF; DNA: TGTGCCAGCTCTGACCCCGGGGGGACATCCGGAAACACCATATATTTT
length: 15; V: TRBV6-5; D: TRBD1; J: TRBJ1-2; size: medium-sized; CDR3: CASSVRGGAIGGYTF; DNA: TGTGCCAGCTCCGTACGAGGGGGCGCGATAGGTGGCTACACCTTC
length: 14; V: TRBV5-8; D: TRBD1; J: TRBJ2-7; size: medium-sized; CDR3: CASSFWGQTYEQYF; DNA: TGTGCCAGCAGCTTCTGGGGACAGACTTACGAGCAGTACTTC
length: 14; V: TRBV10-1; D: TRBD2; J: TRBJ2-3; size: medium-sized; CDR3: CASSERRGGDTQYF; DNA: TGCGCCAGCAGTGAGAGGCGGGGGGGGGATACGCAGTATTTT
length: 15; V: TRBV18; D: -; J: TRBJ1-3; size: -; CDR3: CASSTKGDSGNTIYF; DNA: TGTGCCAGCTCAACCAAGGGGGACTCTGGAAACACCATATATTTT
length: 16; V: TRBV7-8; D: TRBD2; J: TRBJ2-5; size: medium-sized; CDR3: CASSLAGSGSGETQYF; DNA: TGTGCCAGCAGCTTAGCAGGTAGCGGGAGTGGGGAGACCCAGTACTTC
length: 15; V: TRBV7-8; D: TRBD2; J: TRBJ2-1; size: medium-sized; CDR3: CASRLLAGNQDEQFF; DNA: TGTGCCAGCAGGCTACTAGCGGGAAACCAGGATGAGCAGTTCTTC
length: 16; V: TRBV27; D: TRBD2; J: TRBJ2-1; size: few; CDR3: CASSFSSGGAKEEQFF; DNA: TGTGCCAGCAGTTTTTCTAGCGGGGGGGCCAAAGAAGAGCAGTTCTTC
length: 16; V: TRBV10-3; D: TRBD1; J: TRBJ1-2; size: large; CDR3: CAISGTGLERDYGYTF; DNA: TGTGCCATCTCCGGGACAGGTTTAGAAAGGGACTATGGCTACACCTTC
length: 11; V: TRBV19; D: -; J: TRBJ1-1; size: -; CDR3: CAIQTHIEAFF; DNA: TGTGCCATCCAGACTCACATAGAAGCTTTCTTT
length: 18; V: TRBV1; D: -; J: TRBJ2-1; size: large; CDR3: CTSSLGTSVPPLYNEQFF; DNA: TGCACCAGCAGTCTCGGGACTAGCGTCCCGCCCCTCTACAATGAGCAGTTCTTC
length: 14; V: TRBV11-2; D: -; J: TRBJ1-2; size: large; CDR3: CASSLATIGYGYTF; DNA: TGTGCCAGCAGCCTCGCGACAATTGGGTATGGCTACACCTTC
length: 13; V: TRBV10-2; D: -; J: TRBJ1-2; size: medium-sized; CDR3: CASSGRAGLGYTF; DNA: TGCGCCAGCAGTGGACGGGCGGGCCTTGGCTACACCTTC
length: 17; V: TRBV5-1; D: TRBD1; J: TRBJ2-6; size: medium-sized; CDR3: CASKKGQGSSGANVLTF; DNA: TGCGCCAGCAAAAAGGGACAGGGGAGCTCTGGGGCCAACGTCCTGACTTTC
length: 16; V: TRBV5-1; D: -; J: TRBJ2-2; size: -; CDR3: CASSSRGGGTTGELFF; DNA: TGCGCCAGCAGCTCGAGAGGGGGCGGGACAACCGGGGAGCTGTTTTTT
length: 11; V: TRBV29-1; D: -; J: TRBJ1-1; size: medium-sized; CDR3: CSAGRGAEAFF; DNA: TGCAGCGCCGGCCGGGGAGCTGAAGCTTTCTTT
length: 12; V: TRBV7-6; D: -; J: TRBJ2-1; size: -; CDR3: CASSLAIGEQFF; DNA: TGTGCCAGCAGCTTAGCCATCGGCGAGCAGTTCTTC
length: 13; V: TRBV5-1; D: -; J: TRBJ1-1; size: medium-sized; CDR3: CASSLLANAEAFF; DNA: TGCGCCAGCAGCTTATTGGCAAATGCTGAAGCTTTCTTT
length: 14; V: TRBV10-1; D: TRBD2; J: TRBJ2-3; size: few; CDR3: CARSERRGGDTQYF; DNA: TGCGCCCGCAGTGAGCGGCGGGGGGGGGATACGCAGTATTTT
length: 15; V: TRBV10-2; D: -; J: TRBJ1-2; size: medium-sized; CDR3: CASSQRRGALIGYTF; DNA: TGCGCCAGCAGCCAAAGAAGGGGAGCGCTCATAGGCTACACCTTC
length: 14; V: TRBV6-5; D: TRBD1; J: TRBJ2-1; size: medium-sized; CDR3: CASSYNRGSMEQFF; DNA: TGTGCCAGCAGTTACAACAGGGGGTCAATGGAGCAGTTCTTC
length: 13; V: TRBV3-1/TRBV3-2; D: TRBD2; J: TRBJ2-7; size: -; CDR3: CASQASGSGEQYF; DNA: TGTGCCAGTCAGGCTAGCGGGTCGGGCGAGCAGTACTTC
length: 13; V: TRBV6-5; D: -; J: TRBJ1-2; size: medium-sized; CDR3: CASGWRGSLGYTF; DNA: TGTGCCAGCGGATGGAGGGGGAGTCTTGGCTACACCTTC
length: 15; V: TRBV7-3; D: -; J: TRBJ1-6; size: few; CDR3: CASSLTQGGNSPLHF; DNA: TGTGCCAGCAGCTTAACACAGGGAGGAAATTCACCCCTCCACTTT
length: 13; V: TRBV27; D: -; J: TRBJ2-7; size: -; CDR3: CASGITGPYEQYF; DNA: TGTGCCAGCGGGATAACAGGCCCCTACGAGCAGTACTTC
length: 15; V: TRBV18; D: TRBD1; J: TRBJ1-2; size: medium-sized; CDR3: CASSLGQALNYGYTF; DNA: TGTGCCAGCTCACTTGGACAGGCACTTAACTATGGCTACACCTTC
length: 15; V: TRBV2; D: TRBD2; J: TRBJ2-1; size: medium-sized; CDR3: CASRALAGSRNEQFF; DNA: TGTGCCAGCAGGGCACTAGCGGGGTCGAGGAATGAGCAGTTCTTC
length: 12; V: TRBV28; D: -; J: TRBJ2-7; size: hyperexpanded; CDR3: CATRTPSYEQYF; DNA: TGTGCCACCAGGACGCCCTCCTACGAGCAGTACTTC
length: 13; V: TRBV3-1/TRBV3-2; D: -; J: TRBJ2-7; size: medium-sized; CDR3: CASSQDRLGEQYF; DNA: TGTGCCAGCAGCCAAGATCGCCTGGGCGAGCAGTACTTC
length: 12; V: TRBV6-5; D: -; J: TRBJ1-2; size: -; CDR3: CASSGGSFGYTF; DNA: TGTGCCAGCTCGGGGGGGAGTTTTGGCTACACCTTC
length: 12; V: TRBV6-5; D: TRBD1; J: TRBJ1-2; size: -; CDR3: CATRTGSFGYTF; DNA: TGTGCCACCCGGACAGGGAGCTTTGGCTACACCTTC
length: 13; V: TRBV5-1; D: -; J: TRBJ1-3; size: medium-sized; CDR3: CASRPNSGNTIYF; DNA: TGCGCCAGCAGGCCCAACTCTGGAAACACCATATATTTT
length: 16; V: TRBV5-1; D: -; J: TRBJ2-3; size: medium-sized; CDR3: CASSLTAGGGTDTQYF; DNA: TGCGCCAGCAGCTTGACGGCCGGGGGAGGAACAGATACGCAGTATTTT
length: 13; V: TRBV6-2/TRBV6-3; D: TRBD1; J: TRBJ1-2; size: -; CDR3: CASSRRGGDGYTF; DNA: TGTGCCAGCAGCCGCAGGGGGGGCGATGGCTACACCTTC